The clone carrying this T cell receptor beta chain appeared a single time. Its antigen is undetermined. The data derive from a study of OX40 agonist ivuxolimab in advanced cancers. Study in general: Enrolled patients in dose escalation had cancers that were hepatocellular carcinoma, melanoma, renal cell or head and neck cancer. The eligibility criteria allowed prior anti-PD-1, anti-PD-L1 or anti-CTLA-4 therapy, and around 40% had some. Overall study results and limits: Some patients who did not respond also had low normalized T-cell clonal expansion.

At cycle 4 day 1, cycle 7 day 1, and baseline, blood was sampled. The CDR3 covers 19 residues. Unmatched junction bases numbered 26, after V lost 5 bases and J lost 10 bases. Per germline, CDR1 LNHDA and CDR2 SQIVND (reference sequence). Clones were sequenced by immunoSEQ multiplex PCR, and TCRdb holds only the in-frame ones, with some missing. This sample has more than 80,000 clones, with 90% to 95% found just once. The receptor was isolated from an adult with an advanced solid tumor such as melanoma, head and neck, liver or kidney cancer. This chain joins TRBV19 and TRBJ2-1, with 7 bases fitting TRBD1. The sequenced sample was CD4+ or CD8+ T cells sorted from blood, obtained in a trial of the OX40 agonist ivuxolimab. Written as DNA, the CDR3 is TGTGCCAGTAGTCCCGGTTCTAGAGGGGGCTCCCTCTTGAACAGCGAGCAGTTCTTC. Translation gives CASSPGSRGGSLLNSEQFF. Filled out from reference TRBV19 and TRBJ2-1, the complete variable domain reads DGGITQSPKYLFRKEGQNVTLSCEQNLNHDAMYWYRQDPGQGLRLIYYSQIVNDFQKGDIAEGYSVSREKKESFPLTVTSAQKNPTAFYLCASSPGSRGGSLLNSEQFFGPGTRLTVL.